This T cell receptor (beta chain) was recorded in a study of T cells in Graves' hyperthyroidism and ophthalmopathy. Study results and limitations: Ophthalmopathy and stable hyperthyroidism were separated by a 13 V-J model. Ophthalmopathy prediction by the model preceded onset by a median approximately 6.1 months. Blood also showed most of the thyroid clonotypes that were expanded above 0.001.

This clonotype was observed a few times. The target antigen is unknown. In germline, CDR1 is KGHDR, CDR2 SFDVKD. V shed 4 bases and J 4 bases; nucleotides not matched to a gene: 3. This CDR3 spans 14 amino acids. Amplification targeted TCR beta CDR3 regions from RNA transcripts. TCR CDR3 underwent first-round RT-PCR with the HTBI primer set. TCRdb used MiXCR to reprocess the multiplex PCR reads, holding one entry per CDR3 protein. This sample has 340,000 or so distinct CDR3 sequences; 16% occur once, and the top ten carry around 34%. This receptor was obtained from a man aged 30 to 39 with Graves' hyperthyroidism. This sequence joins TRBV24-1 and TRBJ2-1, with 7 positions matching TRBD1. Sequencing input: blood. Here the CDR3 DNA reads TGTGCCACCAGTGAAAGGGGGCCTTACAATGAGCAGTTCTTC. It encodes CATSERGPYNEQFF.